The present TCR beta chain was sequenced within a study of control samples from healthy donors and cancer patients. TCRdb's table, derived via immunoSEQ multiplex PCR, lists solely in-frame clones and lacks some. The sample lists about 120,000 clones, approximately 87% occurring once. This CDR3 is built from 14 residues. Per the germline V gene, CDR1 is KGHSH and CDR2 is LQKENI. V was trimmed by 5 bases and J by 1 base, leaving 8 bases between them. The sequenced sample consisted of blood. The chain links TRBV18 to TRBJ2-2; a weak D match, TRBD2 (6 bases). This receptor was identified in a man aged 30 to 45 in good health. Here the CDR3 reads CASSYGRNTGELFF. The CDR3 nucleotides are TGTGCCAGCTCATACGGGAGGAACACCGGGGAGCTGTTTTTT. Using reference TRBV18 and TRBJ2-2 for the parts outside the CDR3, the full variable domain is NAGVMQNPRHLVRRRGQEARLRCSPMKGHSHVYWYRQLPEEGLKFMVYLQKENIIDESGMPKERFSAEFPKEGPSILRIQQVVRGDSAAYFCASSYGRNTGELFFGEGSRLTVL.